Below are 27 T cell receptor beta chains sequenced from a single sample in a study of cytomegalovirus exposure and HLA in healthy donors. The table came from immunoSEQ multiplex PCR; TCRdb's copy has only in-frame clones and leaves some out. The top ten hold 4.5% to 6% of the sample, which has about 56,000 clones, 80% to 95% seen once. Input material: PBMCs. These receptors were taken from a woman younger than 30 in good health and CMV-seronegative.

The rearrangement uses TRBV6-1 and TRBJ1-6, with D hard to call. CDR1 and CDR2 from the germline V gene are MNHNS and SASEGT. Trimming left V 6 bases short and J 10 bases short, with 10 bases between. The CDR3 covers 12 residues. The CDR3 DNA sequence: TGTGCCAGCAGACTCGAACCCTCACCCCTCCACTTT. As protein: CASRLEPSPLHF.

This sequence joins TRBV25-1 and TRBJ2-5; D gene uncertain. The germline V gene has CDR1 MGHDK and CDR2 SYGVNS. The length of the CDR3 is 14 residues. V lost 1 base, J lost 5 bases, and 11 bases lay in between. The CDR3 loop reads CASSELEGGETQYF. Written as DNA, the CDR3 is TGTGCCAGCAGTGAATTAGAAGGCGGCGAGACCCAGTACTTC. Full variable domain (outside the CDR3, taken from reference TRBV25-1 and TRBJ2-5): EADIYQTPRYLVIGTGKKITLECSQTMGHDKMYWYQQDPGMELHLIHYSYGVNSTEKGDLSSESTVSRIRTEHFPLTLESARPSHTSQYLCASSELEGGETQYFGPGTRLLVL.

The genes are TRBV10-1 and TRBJ1-6, with TRBD1 identical over 8 bases. J gave up 5 bases and V 7 bases, and 7 bases lay outside the gene matches. The germline gives CDR1 WNHNN, CDR2 SYGVQD (reference sequence). This CDR3 spans 15 amino acids. The CDR3 region has the DNA TGCGCCAGCAAAGGGACAGGCAGTGATAATTCACCCCTCCACTTT. Amino acids: CASKGTGSDNSPLHF.

The chain links TRBV6-5 to TRBJ1-2, with 8 bases that match TRBD1. The germline CDR1 and CDR2 sequences are MNHEY and SVGAGI. The V and J ends lost 4 bases and 8 bases, in that order; junction bases with no gene match: 6. The CDR3 is made up of 13 amino acids. CDR3 amino acids: CASSSWTGRGYTF. The CDR3 coding sequence is TGTGCCAGCAGTTCCTGGACAGGGCGCGGCTACACCTTC.

This clone was observed many times. The chain carries TRBV6-1 and TRBJ1-2; a possible D gene is TRBD1 (6 bases). The CDR3 extends over 13 amino acids. Germline CDR1 and CDR2: MNHNS and SASEGT. Trimming removed 7 bases at V and 1 base at J, with 10 bases between. The CDR3 protein is CASTPDSNYGYTF. The CDR3 DNA is TGTGCCAGCACTCCGGACAGTAACTATGGCTACACCTTC.

The rearrangement links TRBV5-6 to TRBJ2-2; D is ambiguous. This CDR3 region has 16 residues. The germline CDR1 and CDR2 sequences are SGHDT and YYEEEE. The V gene lost 0 bases and the J gene lost 4 bases, with 13 bases spanning the gap. CDR3 DNA sequence: TGTGCCAGCAGCTTGGAACCGACTCCGGGCACCGGGGAGCTGTTTTTT. This sequence encodes CASSLEPTPGTGELFF.

The chain has TRBV28 and TRBJ1-5; D unclear. With 2 bases removed from V and 5 bases from J, the gap between germline ends came to 16 bases. Germline V gives CDR1 MDHEN, CDR2 SYDVKM. The CDR3 extends over 16 amino acids. The chain's CDR3 is CASSLQFPPRYQPQHF. DNA of the CDR3: TGTGCCAGCAGTTTACAGTTTCCCCCTCGTTATCAGCCCCAGCATTTT.

This sequence joins TRBV5-4 and TRBJ2-7; perhaps TRBD2 as D (5 bases). V lost 4 bases and J 1 base, leaving 15 bases between the germline ends. Germline assignment: CDR1 SGHNT and CDR2 YYREEE (reference sequence). The length of the CDR3 is 15 residues. In DNA form, the CDR3 reads TGTGCCAGCAGCCCGGACTTTGTCGGATCCTACGAGCAGTACTTC. Residues: CASSPDFVGSYEQYF.

The rearrangement uses TRBV19 and TRBJ2-2; TRBD1 agrees at 10 bases. The germline CDR1 and CDR2 sequences are LNHDA and SQIVND (reference sequence). The CDR3 runs 16 residues. V lost 6 bases, J lost 0 bases, and 4 bases stayed unmatched. The CDR3: CASSRGTGANTGELFF. The CDR3 coding sequence is TGTGCCAGTAGCAGGGGGACAGGGGCGAACACCGGGGAGCTGTTTTTT.

CDR3 nucleotides: TGTGCCAGCAGCCCGACAGTTTTGAGCACTGAAGCTTTCTTT. Protein: CASSPTVLSTEAFF. The chain has TRBV7-7 and TRBJ1-1, with D possibly matching TRBD1 (5 bases). The CDR3 has 14 amino acids. Germline values: CDR1 SSHAT, CDR2 FNYEAQ (reference sequence). Trimming took off 5 bases at V and 4 bases at J, with 14 bases between the two ends.

V usage is TRBV5-1 and J usage is TRBJ1-1, with TRBD1 matching over 9 bases. This CDR3 comprises 16 residues. Per the germline V gene, CDR1 is SGHRS and CDR2 is YFSETQ. The J segment lost 3 bases and the V segment lost 4 bases, leaving 10 bases of the junction unmatched. The DNA for the CDR3 is TGCGCCAGCAGCCACCCACAGGGGGCGAGAGACACTGAAGCTTTCTTT. Its translation is CASSHPQGARDTEAFF.

The chain joins TRBV11-2 to TRBJ2-5; D is unresolved. CDR1 and CDR2 from the germline V gene are SGHAT and FQNNGV. This CDR3 has 11 residues. V lost 5 bases, J lost 5 bases, and 6 bases lay in between. CDR3 residues: CASSPQETQYF. The DNA for the CDR3 is TGTGCCAGCAGCCCACAGGAGACCCAGTACTTC.

The chain employs TRBV5-1 and TRBJ2-1; 7 bases align to TRBD1. This CDR3 is built from 18 residues. The germline CDR1 and CDR2 sequences are SGHRS and YFSETQ. Germline trimming cut 2 bases from V and 10 bases from J; bases unmatched to any gene: 21. The CDR3 loop is CASSFEKAGTARQEEQFF. The CDR3 nucleotides read TGCGCCAGCAGCTTCGAAAAAGCCGGGACAGCCCGTCAGGAAGAGCAGTTCTTC.

This clone was recorded a few times. The chain links TRBV7-9 to TRBJ1-2; D is undetermined. Germline V gene lookup returns CDR1 SEHNR and CDR2 FQNEAQ (reference sequence). V lost 3 bases and J 1 base, leaving 6 bases between the germline ends. There are 13 residues in the CDR3. The CDR3 is CASSLPGNYGYTF. Written as DNA, the CDR3 is TGTGCCAGCAGCTTGCCGGGTAACTATGGCTACACCTTC. The full variable domain, with the rest looked up from reference TRBV7-9 and TRBJ1-2, is DTGVSQNPRHKITKRGQNVTFRCDPISEHNRLYWYRQTLGQGPEFLTYFQNEAQLEKSRLLSDRFSAERPKGSFSTLEIQRTEQGDSAMYLCASSLPGNYGYTFGSGTRLTVV.

J is TRBJ1-2 and V is TRBV7-9; D unclear. V was clipped by 1 base and J by 10 bases, with 7 bases between them. This CDR3 is built from 11 residues. Germline-derived CDR1 and CDR2 are SEHNR and FQNEAQ (reference sequence). CDR3 protein: CASSLELDYTF. The CDR3 coding sequence is TGTGCCAGCAGCTTAGAACTCGACTACACCTTC.

The chain couples TRBV5-1 to TRBJ1-2, with D unresolved. In germline, CDR1 is SGHRS, CDR2 YFSETQ. Trimming pared 4 bases from V and 4 bases from J, leaving 14 bases between. The length of the CDR3 is 14 residues. In DNA form, the CDR3 reads TGCGCCAGCAGCCCCTCCCCAGGCCCCTATGGCTACACCTTC. Encoded protein: CASSPSPGPYGYTF.

V usage is TRBV18 and J usage is TRBJ1-1, with D maybe TRBD1 (6 bases). CDR1 and CDR2 from the germline V gene are KGHSH and LQKENI. This CDR3 contains 13 residues. Trimming left V 3 bases short and J 1 base short, with 6 bases between. CDR3 sequence: CASSPTGNTEAFF. The CDR3, as DNA: TGTGCCAGCTCACCGACAGGGAACACTGAAGCTTTCTTT.

The chain has TRBV7-3 and TRBJ2-2; 12 bases are shared with TRBD2. Germline CDR1 reads SGHTA; CDR2 reads FQGTGA. Unmatched junction bases numbered 4, after V lost 1 base and J lost 4 bases. The CDR3 is 17 amino acids. Here the CDR3 DNA reads TGTGCCAGCAGCTTAAGCCGACTAGCGGGGGTCACCGGGGAGCTGTTTTTT. This codes for CASSLSRLAGVTGELFF.

The CDR3 coding sequence is TGCAGCGTGGAGGGGCAAGCCTACAATGAGCAGTTCTTC. Amino acid sequence: CSVEGQAYNEQFF. The chain employs TRBV29-1 and TRBJ2-1; perhaps TRBD2 as D (6 bases). CDR1 and CDR2 (germline): SQVTM, ANQGSEA. CDR3 length equals 13 residues. With 6 bases removed from V and 2 bases from J, the gap between germline ends came to 11 bases.

The chain carries TRBV14 and TRBJ2-3; TRBD2 might be the D (5 bases). CDR3 size: 13 residues. Trimming shortened V by 2 bases and J by 4 bases, and 7 bases separated the two germline ends. CDR1 and CDR2 from the germline V gene are SGHDN and FVKESK. CDR3 nucleotides: TGTGCCAGCAGCCAAACTAGGTCAGATACGCAGTATTTT. Translation: CASSQTRSDTQYF. Combining the CDR3 with reference TRBV14 and TRBJ2-3 gives the whole variable domain EAGVTQFPSHSVIEKGQTVTLRCDPISGHDNLYWYRRVMGKEIKFLLHFVKESKQDESGMPNNRFLAERTGGTYSTLKVQPAELEDSGVYFCASSQTRSDTQYFGPGTRLTVL.

The rearrangement uses TRBV7-6 and TRBJ2-1; TRBD1 aligns across 7 bases. In germline, CDR1 is SGHVS, CDR2 FNYEAQ. With 2 bases clipped from V and 8 bases from J, the junction kept 9 bases outside the gene matches. The CDR3 runs to 15 residues. In nucleotides, the CDR3 is TGTGCCAGCAGCTTACGGCCCGACAGGGCCGATGAGCAGTTCTTC. Its translation: CASSLRPDRADEQFF.

CDR3 residues: CASSASGTGDQPQHF. In nucleotides, the CDR3 is TGTGCCAGCAGCGCATCCGGGACAGGGGATCAGCCCCAGCATTTT. The J gene is TRBJ1-5, the V gene TRBV6-6, with 10 bases aligning to TRBD1. Trimming cost V 6 bases and J 5 bases; bases outside gene matches: 7. The CDR3 length is 15 residues. Germline V gene sequence: CDR1 MNHNY, CDR2 SVGAGI (reference sequence).

The chain recombines TRBV5-7 with TRBJ1-5; no firm D call. TRBV5-7 is an ORF; its function is uncertain. The length of the CDR3 is 11 residues. V was pared by 5 bases and J by 5 bases, with 5 bases between. The CDR3 DNA sequence: TGTGCCAGCAGTTGCGATCAGCCCCAGCATTTT. Translated: CASSCDQPQHF.

V gene TRBV5-6 combines with J gene TRBJ1-1, with TRBD1 as a possible D gene (5 bases). Germline-derived CDR1 and CDR2 are SGHDT and YYEEEE. The CDR3 consists of 13 residues. Trimming took off 0 bases at V and 6 bases at J, with 9 bases between the two ends. CDR3 sequence reads: CASSLDRLPEAFF. The CDR3 DNA reads TGTGCCAGCAGCTTGGACAGGTTACCTGAAGCTTTCTTT.

This clone is a singleton in its sample. The J gene is TRBJ2-1, the V gene TRBV18; TRBD2 matches at 9 bases. Germline values: CDR1 KGHSH, CDR2 LQKENI. The V gene end was trimmed by 5 bases and the J gene end by 8 bases; junction bases not matched to a gene: 7. The CDR3 length is 14 residues. The CDR3 protein is CASSRSGRFYEQFF. In DNA form, the CDR3 reads TGTGCCAGCTCAAGAAGCGGGAGGTTTTATGAGCAGTTCTTC.

The chain uses TRBV7-9 and TRBJ2-7; no definite D call. Between the trimmed V and J ends, which lost 3 bases and 2 bases, there was a span of 8 bases. The CDR3 is made up of 13 amino acids. Per the germline V gene, CDR1 is SEHNR and CDR2 is FQNEAQ (reference sequence). In DNA, the CDR3 is TGTGCCAGCAGCTTCTTCTTAGCCTACGAGCAGTACGTC. It is translated as CASSFFLAYEQYV.

CDR3 loop: CASSSGQGGPTTNEKLFF. As DNA, the CDR3 is TGCGCCAGCAGCTCAGGACAGGGGGGGCCCACAACTAATGAAAAACTGTTTTTT. The J gene is TRBJ1-4, the V gene TRBV5-1; 10 nucleotides align to TRBD1. V was clipped by 3 bases and J by 0 bases; unmatched bases: 8. The germline gives CDR1 SGHRS, CDR2 YFSETQ. The CDR3 loop spans 18 amino acids.